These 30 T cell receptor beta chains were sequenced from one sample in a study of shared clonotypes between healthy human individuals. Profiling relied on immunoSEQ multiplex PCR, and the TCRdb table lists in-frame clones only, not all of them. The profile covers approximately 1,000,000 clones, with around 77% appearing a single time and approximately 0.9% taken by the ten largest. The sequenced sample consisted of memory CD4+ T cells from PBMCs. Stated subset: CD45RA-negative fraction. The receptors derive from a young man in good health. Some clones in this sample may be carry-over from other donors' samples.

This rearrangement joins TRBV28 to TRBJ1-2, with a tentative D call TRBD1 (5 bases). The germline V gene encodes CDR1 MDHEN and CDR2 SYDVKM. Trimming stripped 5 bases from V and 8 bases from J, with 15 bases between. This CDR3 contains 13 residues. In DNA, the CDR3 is TGTGCCAGCAGTCTCCATTGGAGGGACGGCTACACCTTC. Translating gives CASSLHWRDGYTF.

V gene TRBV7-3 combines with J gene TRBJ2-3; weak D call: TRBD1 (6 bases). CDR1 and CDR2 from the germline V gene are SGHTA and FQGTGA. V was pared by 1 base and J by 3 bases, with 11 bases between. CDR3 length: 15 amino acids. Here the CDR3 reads CASSLSRGPTDTQYF. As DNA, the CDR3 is TGTGCCAGCAGCTTAAGCAGGGGCCCGACAGATACGCAGTATTTT.

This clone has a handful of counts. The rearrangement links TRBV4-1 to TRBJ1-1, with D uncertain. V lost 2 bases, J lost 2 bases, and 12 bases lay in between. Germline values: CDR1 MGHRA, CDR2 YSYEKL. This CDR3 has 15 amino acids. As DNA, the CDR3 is TGCGCCAGCAGCCAAACCGGGTCCAAAAACACTGAAGCTTTCTTT. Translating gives CASSQTGSKNTEAFF.

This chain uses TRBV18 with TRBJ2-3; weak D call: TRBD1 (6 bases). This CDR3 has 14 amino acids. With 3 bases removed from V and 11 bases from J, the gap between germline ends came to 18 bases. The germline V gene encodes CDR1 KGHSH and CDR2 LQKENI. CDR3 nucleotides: TGTGCCAGCTCACCGCGGCTCGCAGAGGGGGTGCAGTATTTT. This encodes CASSPRLAEGVQYF.

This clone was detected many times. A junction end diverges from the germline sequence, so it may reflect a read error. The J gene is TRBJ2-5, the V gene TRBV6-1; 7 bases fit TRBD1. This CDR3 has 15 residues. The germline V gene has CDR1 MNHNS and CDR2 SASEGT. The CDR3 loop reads CASRNLQGPQGTQYF. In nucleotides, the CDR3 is TGTGCCAGCAGAAATTTACAGGGGCCGCAAGGGACCCAGTACTTC.

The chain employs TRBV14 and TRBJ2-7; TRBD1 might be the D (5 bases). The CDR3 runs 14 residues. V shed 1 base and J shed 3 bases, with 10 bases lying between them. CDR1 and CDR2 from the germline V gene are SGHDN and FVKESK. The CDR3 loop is CASSQVDSYYEQYF. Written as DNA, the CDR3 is TGTGCCAGCAGCCAAGTTGACAGCTACTACGAGCAGTACTTC.

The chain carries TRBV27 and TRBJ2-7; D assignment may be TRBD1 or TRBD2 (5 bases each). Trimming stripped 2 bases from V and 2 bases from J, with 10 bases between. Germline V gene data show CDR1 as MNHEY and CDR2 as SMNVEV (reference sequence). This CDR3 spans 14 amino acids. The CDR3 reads CASSLSWGTYEQYF. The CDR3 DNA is TGTGCCAGCAGTTTAAGTTGGGGGACCTACGAGCAGTACTTC.

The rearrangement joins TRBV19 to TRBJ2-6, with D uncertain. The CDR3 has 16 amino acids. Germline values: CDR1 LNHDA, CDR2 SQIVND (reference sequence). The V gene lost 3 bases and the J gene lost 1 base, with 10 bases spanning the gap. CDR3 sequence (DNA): TGTGCCAGTAGTATGAAGCAGCGATCTGGGGCCAACGTCCTGACTTTC. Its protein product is CASSMKQRSGANVLTF.

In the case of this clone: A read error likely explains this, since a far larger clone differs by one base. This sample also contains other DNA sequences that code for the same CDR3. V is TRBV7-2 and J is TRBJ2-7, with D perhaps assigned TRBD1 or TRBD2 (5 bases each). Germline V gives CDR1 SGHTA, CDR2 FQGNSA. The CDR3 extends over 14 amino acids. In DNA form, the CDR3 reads TGTGCCAGCAGTTTAGGGGACGGGACCTACGAGCAGTACTTC. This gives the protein CASSLGDGTYEQYF.

CDR3 loop: CAWSFYVLAGGPGTGELFF. CDR3 coding DNA: TGTGCCTGGAGTTTTTACGTACTAGCGGGAGGGCCGGGTACCGGGGAGCTGTTTTTT. The chain carries TRBV30 and TRBJ2-2; 13 nucleotides line up with TRBD2. Trimming took 2 bases from V and 5 from J; bases not matched to a gene: 14. The germline CDR1 and CDR2 sequences are GTSNPN and SVGIG (reference sequence). CDR3 length equals 19 residues.

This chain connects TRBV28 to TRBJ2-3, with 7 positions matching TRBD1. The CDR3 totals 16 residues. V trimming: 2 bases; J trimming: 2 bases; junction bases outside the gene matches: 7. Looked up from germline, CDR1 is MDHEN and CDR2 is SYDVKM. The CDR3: CASSLPGTALTDTQYF. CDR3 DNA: TGTGCCAGCAGTTTACCCGGGACAGCCCTCACAGATACGCAGTATTTT.

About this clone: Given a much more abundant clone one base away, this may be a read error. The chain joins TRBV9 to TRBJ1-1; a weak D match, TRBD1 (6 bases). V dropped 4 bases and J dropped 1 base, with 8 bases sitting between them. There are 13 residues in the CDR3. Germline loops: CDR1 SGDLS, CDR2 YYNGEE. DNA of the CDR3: TGTGCCAGCAGCCAAGGGGGGAACACTGAAGCTTTCTTT. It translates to CASSQGGNTEAFF.

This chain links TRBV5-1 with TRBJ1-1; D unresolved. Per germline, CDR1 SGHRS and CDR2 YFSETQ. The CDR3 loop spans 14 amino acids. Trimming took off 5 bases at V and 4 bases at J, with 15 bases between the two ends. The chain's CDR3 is CASRAEGASTEAFF. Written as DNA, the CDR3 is TGCGCCAGCAGAGCTGAGGGCGCGAGCACTGAAGCTTTCTTT.

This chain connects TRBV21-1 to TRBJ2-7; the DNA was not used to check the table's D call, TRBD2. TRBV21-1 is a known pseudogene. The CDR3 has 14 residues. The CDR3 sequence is CATTGVAGPSEQYF. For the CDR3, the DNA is TGTGCCACCACGGGGGTAGCGGGACCTAGCGAGCAGTACTTC.

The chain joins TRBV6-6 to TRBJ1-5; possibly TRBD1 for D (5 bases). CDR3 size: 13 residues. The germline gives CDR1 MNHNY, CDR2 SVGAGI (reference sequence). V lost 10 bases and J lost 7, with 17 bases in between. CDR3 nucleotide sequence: TGTGCCACGCGCGACAGATTAGACCAGCCCCAGCATTTT. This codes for CATRDRLDQPQHF.

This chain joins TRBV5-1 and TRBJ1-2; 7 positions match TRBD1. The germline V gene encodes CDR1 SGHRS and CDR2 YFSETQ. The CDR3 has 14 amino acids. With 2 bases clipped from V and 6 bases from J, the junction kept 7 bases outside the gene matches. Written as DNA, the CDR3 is TGCGCCAGCAGCTTCGGGACAGTCGGCGATGGCTACACCTTC. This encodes CASSFGTVGDGYTF.

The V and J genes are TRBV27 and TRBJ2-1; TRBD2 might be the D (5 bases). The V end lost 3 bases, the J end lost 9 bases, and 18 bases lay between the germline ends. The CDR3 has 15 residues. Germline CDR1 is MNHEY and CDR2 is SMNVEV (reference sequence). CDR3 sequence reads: CASSFWERPLGEQFF. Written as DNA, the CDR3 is TGTGCCAGCAGTTTTTGGGAGCGGCCCCTAGGTGAGCAGTTCTTC.

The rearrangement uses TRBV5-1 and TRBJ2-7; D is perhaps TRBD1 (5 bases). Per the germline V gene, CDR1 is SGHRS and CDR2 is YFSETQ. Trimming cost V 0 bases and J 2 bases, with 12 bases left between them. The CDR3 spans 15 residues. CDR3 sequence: CASSLAVGVTYEQYF. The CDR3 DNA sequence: TGCGCCAGCAGCTTGGCCGTAGGGGTCACCTACGAGCAGTACTTC.

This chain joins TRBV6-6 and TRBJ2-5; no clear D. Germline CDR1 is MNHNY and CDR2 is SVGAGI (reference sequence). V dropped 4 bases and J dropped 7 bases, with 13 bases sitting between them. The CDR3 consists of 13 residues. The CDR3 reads CASSSTATGTQYF. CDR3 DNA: TGTGCCAGCAGTTCTACCGCAACCGGGACCCAGTACTTC.

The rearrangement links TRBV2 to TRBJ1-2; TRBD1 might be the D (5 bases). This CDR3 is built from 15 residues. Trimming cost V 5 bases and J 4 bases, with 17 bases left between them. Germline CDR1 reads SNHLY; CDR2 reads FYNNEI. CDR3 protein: CASSRMGGTSYGYTF. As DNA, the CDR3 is TGTGCCAGCAGTCGAATGGGAGGGACGAGCTATGGCTACACCTTC.

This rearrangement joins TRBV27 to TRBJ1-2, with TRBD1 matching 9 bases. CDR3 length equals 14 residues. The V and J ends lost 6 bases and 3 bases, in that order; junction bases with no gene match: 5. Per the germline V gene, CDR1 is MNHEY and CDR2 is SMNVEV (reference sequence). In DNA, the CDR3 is TGTGCCAGCAGCACTGGACAGGGGTACTATGGCTACACCTTC. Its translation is CASSTGQGYYGYTF.

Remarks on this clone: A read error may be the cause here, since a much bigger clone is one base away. CDR3 bases: TGTGCCAGCAGCGATTCGGGACAGGGATTGAACTATGGCTACACCTTC. Its translation is CASSDSGQGLNYGYTF. J is TRBJ1-2 and V is TRBV5-6; 9 bases map to TRBD1. There are 16 residues in the CDR3. The junction had 9 bases not matched to a gene; V was cut back by 4 bases and J by 2 bases. Germline V gene lookup returns CDR1 SGHDT and CDR2 YYEEEE.

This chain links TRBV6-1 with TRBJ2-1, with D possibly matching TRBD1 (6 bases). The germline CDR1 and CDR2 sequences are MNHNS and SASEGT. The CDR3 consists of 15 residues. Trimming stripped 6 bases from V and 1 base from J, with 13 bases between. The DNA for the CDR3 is TGTGCCAGCAGGGAACAGGGATGGTCCTACAATGAGCAGTTCTTC. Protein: CASREQGWSYNEQFF.

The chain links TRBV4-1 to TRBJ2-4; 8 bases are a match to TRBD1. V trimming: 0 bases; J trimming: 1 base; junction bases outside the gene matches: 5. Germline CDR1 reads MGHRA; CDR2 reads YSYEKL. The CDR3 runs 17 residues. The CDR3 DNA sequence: TGCGCCAGCAGCCAAGAGGGGACAGGAGGTGCCAAAAACATTCAGTACTTC. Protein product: CASSQEGTGGAKNIQYF.

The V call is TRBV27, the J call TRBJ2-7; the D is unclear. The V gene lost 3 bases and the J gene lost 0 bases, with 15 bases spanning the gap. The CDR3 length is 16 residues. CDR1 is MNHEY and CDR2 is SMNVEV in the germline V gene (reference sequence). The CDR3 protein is CASSFTRRRYSYEQYF. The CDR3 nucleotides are TGTGCCAGCAGTTTCACGCGCAGGCGATACTCCTACGAGCAGTACTTC.

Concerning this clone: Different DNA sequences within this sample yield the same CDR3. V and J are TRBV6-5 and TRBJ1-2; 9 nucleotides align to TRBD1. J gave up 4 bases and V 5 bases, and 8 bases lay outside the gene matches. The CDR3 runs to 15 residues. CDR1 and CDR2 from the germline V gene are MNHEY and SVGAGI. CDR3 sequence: CASSPPGQGFYGYTF. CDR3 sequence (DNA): TGTGCCAGCAGTCCCCCGGGACAGGGTTTCTATGGCTACACCTTC.

The CDR3 DNA sequence: TGTGCCAGCAGCTCGATCACAGGCCGGAACTATGGCTACACCTTC. Its translation: CASSSITGRNYGYTF. The V call is TRBV11-2, the J call TRBJ1-2, with D possibly TRBD1 on 5 matching bases. The V gene's germline CDR1 is SGHAT and CDR2 FQNNGV. Trimming stripped 4 bases from V and 2 bases from J, with 14 bases between. The CDR3 runs 15 residues.

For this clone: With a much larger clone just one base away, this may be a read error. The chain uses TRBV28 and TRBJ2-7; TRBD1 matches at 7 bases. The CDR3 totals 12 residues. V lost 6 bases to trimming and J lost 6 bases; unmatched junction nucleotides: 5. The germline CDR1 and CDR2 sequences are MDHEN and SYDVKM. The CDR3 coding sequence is TGTGCCAGCAGCACTTACAGGGGCGAGCAGTACTTC. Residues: CASSTYRGEQYF.

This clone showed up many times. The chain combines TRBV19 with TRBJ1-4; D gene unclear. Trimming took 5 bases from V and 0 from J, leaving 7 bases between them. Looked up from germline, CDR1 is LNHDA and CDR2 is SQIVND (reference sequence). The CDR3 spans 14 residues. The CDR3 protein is CASSESATNEKLFF. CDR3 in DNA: TGTGCCAGTAGTGAGAGTGCAACTAATGAAAAACTGTTTTTT. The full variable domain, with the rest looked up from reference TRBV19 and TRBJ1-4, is DGGITQSPKYLFRKEGQNVTLSCEQNLNHDAMYWYRQDPGQGLRLIYYSQIVNDFQKGDIAEGYSVSREKKESFPLTVTSAQKNPTAFYLCASSESATNEKLFFGSGTQLSVL.

The CDR3 sequence: CASSFPSQETQYF. CDR3 DNA: TGTGCCAGCTCATTTCCCAGTCAAGAGACCCAGTACTTC. V is TRBV18 and J is TRBJ2-5; the D is unclear. Germline V gene sequence: CDR1 KGHSH, CDR2 LQKENI. Trimming pared 5 bases from V and 2 bases from J, leaving 9 bases between. The length of the CDR3 is 13 residues.